This T cell receptor (beta chain) derives from a study of blood T cell repertoires in COVID-19. Study details: Specimens from acute and convalescent COVID-19 originated in the United States, Italy and Spain. T cells, B-cell-depleted T cells, or PBMCs provided the cDNA or gDNA that served as material.

This CDR3 region has 14 residues. Germline-derived CDR1 and CDR2 are SGHTA and FQGNSA. Per the study methods: The authors estimated nucleated cell counts from reference gene primer amplification. Repertoires were generated with immunoSEQ multiplex PCR, while TCRdb's copy carries only in-frame clones and drops some. That table gives V, J and clone size, and the DNA gave D and trimming. The sample consists of tens of thousands of clones, 83% of them appearing once. This clone was seen only once. The junction shows a germline mismatch at one end, possibly a read error. The sequenced material came from peripheral blood. V is TRBV7-2 and J is TRBJ1-3, with a weak D call TRBD1 (5 bases). The TCR was taken from a woman of 80 years or more with active or convalescent COVID-19. This CDR3 reads CASSPTATGNTIYF. The CDR3 DNA sequence: TGTGCCAGCAGCCCGACAGCCACTGGAAACACTATATATTTT.